The TCR beta chain described here comes from a study of blood T cell repertoires in COVID-19. Study-wide context: Sites across the United States, Italy and Spain contributed samples from acute and convalescent COVID-19. The analysed material was cDNA or gDNA that came from T cells, B-cell-depleted T cells, or PBMCs.

Trimming took 5 bases from V and 5 from J, leaving 15 bases between them. The germline V gene encodes CDR1 SGHTA and CDR2 FQGTGA. This CDR3 comprises 14 residues. In the authors' workflow: Quantification of nucleated cells was approximated via reference gene primer amplification. Clones were read by immunoSEQ multiplex PCR, and TCRdb kept only the in-frame ones, dropping some. V and J calls and clone size are given by that table; D and trimming were obtained from the DNA. The table records tens of thousands of clones, 90% of them present only once. Sequencing used peripheral blood. The chain joins TRBV7-3 to TRBJ2-5; maybe TRBD2 (7 bases). This clonotype was sampled from a woman aged 60-75 years with active COVID-19. This chain's CDR3 is CASSPNGGHETQYF. Written as DNA, the CDR3 is TGTGCCAGCAGCCCCAACGGGGGGCATGAGACCCAGTACTTC.